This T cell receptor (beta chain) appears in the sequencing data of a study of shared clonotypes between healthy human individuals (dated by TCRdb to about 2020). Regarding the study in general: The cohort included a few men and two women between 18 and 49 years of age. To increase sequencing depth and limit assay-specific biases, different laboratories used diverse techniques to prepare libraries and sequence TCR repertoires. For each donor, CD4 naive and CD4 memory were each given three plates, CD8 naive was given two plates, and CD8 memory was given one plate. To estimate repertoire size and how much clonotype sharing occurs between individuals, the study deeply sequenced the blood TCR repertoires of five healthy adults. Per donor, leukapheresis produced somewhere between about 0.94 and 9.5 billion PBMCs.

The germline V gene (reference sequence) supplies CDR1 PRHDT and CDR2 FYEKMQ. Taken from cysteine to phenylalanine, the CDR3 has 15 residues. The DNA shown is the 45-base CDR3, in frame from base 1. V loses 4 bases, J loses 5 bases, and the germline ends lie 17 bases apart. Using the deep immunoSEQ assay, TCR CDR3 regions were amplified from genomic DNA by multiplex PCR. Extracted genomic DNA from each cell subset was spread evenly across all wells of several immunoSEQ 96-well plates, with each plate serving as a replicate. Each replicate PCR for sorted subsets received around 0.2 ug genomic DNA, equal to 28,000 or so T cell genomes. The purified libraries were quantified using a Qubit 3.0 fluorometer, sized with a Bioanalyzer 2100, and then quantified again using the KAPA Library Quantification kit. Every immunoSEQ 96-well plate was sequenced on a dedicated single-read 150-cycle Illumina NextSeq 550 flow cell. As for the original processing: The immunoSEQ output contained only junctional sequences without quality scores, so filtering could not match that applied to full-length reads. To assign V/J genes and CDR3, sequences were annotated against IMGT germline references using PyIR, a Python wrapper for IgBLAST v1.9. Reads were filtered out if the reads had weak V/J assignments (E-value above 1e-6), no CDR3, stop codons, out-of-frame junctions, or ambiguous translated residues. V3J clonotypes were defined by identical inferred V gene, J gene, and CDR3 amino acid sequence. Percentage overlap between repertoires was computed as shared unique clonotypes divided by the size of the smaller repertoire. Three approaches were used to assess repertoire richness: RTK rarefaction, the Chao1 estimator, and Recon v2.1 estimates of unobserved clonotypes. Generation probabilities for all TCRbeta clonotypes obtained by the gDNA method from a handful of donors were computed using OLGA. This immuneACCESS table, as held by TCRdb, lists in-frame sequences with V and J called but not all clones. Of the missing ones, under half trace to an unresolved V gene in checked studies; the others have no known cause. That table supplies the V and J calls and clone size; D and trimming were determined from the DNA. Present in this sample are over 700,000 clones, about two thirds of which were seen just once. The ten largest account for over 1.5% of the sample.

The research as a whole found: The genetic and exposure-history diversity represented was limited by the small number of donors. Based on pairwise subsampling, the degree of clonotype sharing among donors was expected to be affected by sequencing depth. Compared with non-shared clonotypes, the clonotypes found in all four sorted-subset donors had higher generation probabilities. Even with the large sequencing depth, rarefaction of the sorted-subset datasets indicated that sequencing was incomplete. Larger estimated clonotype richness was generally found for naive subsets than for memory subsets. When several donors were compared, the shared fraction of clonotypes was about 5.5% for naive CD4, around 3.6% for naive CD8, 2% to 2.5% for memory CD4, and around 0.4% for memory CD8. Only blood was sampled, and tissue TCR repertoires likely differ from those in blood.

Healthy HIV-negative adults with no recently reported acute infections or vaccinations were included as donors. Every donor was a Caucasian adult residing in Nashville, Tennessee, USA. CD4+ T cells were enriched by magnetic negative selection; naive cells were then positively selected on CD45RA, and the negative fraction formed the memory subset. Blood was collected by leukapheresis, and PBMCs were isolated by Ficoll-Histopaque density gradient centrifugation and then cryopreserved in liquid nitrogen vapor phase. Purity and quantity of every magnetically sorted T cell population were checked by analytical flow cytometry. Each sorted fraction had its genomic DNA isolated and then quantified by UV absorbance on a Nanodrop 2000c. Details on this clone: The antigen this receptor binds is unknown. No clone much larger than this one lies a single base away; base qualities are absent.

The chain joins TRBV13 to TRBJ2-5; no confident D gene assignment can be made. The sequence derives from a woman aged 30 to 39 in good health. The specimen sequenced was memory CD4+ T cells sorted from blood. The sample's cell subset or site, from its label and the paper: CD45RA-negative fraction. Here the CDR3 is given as CASSSHIGIGETQYF. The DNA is TGTGCCAGCAGCTCACACATTGGGATAGGGGAGACCCAGTACTTC.